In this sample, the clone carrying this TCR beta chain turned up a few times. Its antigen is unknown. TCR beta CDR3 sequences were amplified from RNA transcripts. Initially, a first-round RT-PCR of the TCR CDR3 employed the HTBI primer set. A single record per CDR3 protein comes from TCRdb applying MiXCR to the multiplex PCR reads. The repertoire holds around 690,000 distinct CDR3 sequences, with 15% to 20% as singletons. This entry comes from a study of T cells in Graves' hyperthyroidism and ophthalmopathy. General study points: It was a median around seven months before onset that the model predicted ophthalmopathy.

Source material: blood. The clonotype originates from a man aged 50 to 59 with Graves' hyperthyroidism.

CDR3 sequence: CASSSLGFPDTQYF. The DNA of the CDR3 is TGTGCCAGCAGCTCTCTAGGATTTCCAGATACGCAGTATTTT. The rearrangement uses TRBV7-9 and TRBJ2-3; no firm D call. The V gene lost 4 bases and the J gene lost 4 bases, with 12 bases spanning the gap. This CDR3 contains 14 residues. Germline CDR1 and CDR2: SEHNR and FQNEAQ (reference sequence).